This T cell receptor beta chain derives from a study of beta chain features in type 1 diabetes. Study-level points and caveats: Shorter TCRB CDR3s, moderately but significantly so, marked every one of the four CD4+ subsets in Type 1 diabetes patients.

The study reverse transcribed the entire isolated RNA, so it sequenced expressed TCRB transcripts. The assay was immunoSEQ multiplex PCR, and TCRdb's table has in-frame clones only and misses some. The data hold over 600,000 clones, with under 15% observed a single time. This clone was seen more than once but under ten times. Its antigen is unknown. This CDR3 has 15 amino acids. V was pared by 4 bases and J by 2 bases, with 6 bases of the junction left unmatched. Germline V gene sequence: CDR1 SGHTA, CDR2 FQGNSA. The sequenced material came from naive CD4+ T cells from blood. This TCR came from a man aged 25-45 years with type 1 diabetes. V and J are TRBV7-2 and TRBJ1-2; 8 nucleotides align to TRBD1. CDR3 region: CASSSTGGPNYGYTF. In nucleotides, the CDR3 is TGTGCCAGCAGCTCTACAGGGGGGCCGAACTATGGCTACACCTTC.